One T cell receptor (beta chain) is described in this entry. The antigen is not known. The data originate from a study of radiotherapy plus CTLA-4 blockade in lung cancer. Data came from immunoSEQ multiplex PCR; TCRdb stores just in-frame clones and leaves some out. The sample lists tens of thousands of clones, around 75% seen once, with around 14% in the top ten. The study, taken as a whole, reports: Radiotherapy was combined with ipilimumab, and tumor-derived TCR clones then expanded in blood. Per reports, early blood T cell clone dynamics, plus interferon-beta, forecast response most strongly.

The CDR3 sequence is 15 residues long. Trimming left V 4 bases short and J 8 bases short, with 17 bases between. Per germline, CDR1 SEHNR and CDR2 FQNEAQ (reference sequence). The specimen was peripheral blood, collected from a patient treated with radiotherapy plus ipilimumab. The V gene is TRBV7-9, the J gene TRBJ1-4; tentative D call: TRBD1 (6 bases). The sequence was obtained from a human donor with non-small cell lung cancer that progressed on radiotherapy plus ipilimumab. In DNA form, the CDR3 reads TGTGCCAGCAGCTCAGCCAGGGGTAGGGGCGAAAAACTGTTTTTT. It codes for CASSSARGRGEKLFF.